The 8 T cell receptor beta chains given below trace back to one sample, sequenced in a study of identifying expanded T cells in peripheral blood. Some clones are missing from TCRdb's copy, which holds only in-frame ones; the method was immunoSEQ multiplex PCR. The sample carries approximately 85,000 clones, 88% recorded once. The sample consisted of blood. Source of these receptors: a person aged 18 to 69 in good health.

The rearrangement joins TRBV13 to TRBJ2-3; D unresolved. The CDR3 length is 15 residues. V was shortened by 3 bases and J by 8 bases, with 18 bases between the two germline ends. Germline CDR1 is PRHDT and CDR2 is FYEKMQ (reference sequence). DNA for the CDR3: TGTGCCAGCAGCTTGGATAGCCACGGAGTAGGTACGCAGTATTTT. It encodes CASSLDSHGVGTQYF.

V gene TRBV2 combines with J gene TRBJ2-7; 8 nucleotides match TRBD1. The junction had 7 bases not matched to a gene; V was cut back by 6 bases and J by 12 bases. The CDR3 is 11 amino acids. Per germline, CDR1 SNHLY and CDR2 FYNNEI. The CDR3 nucleotides read TGTGCCAGCAGGGCATCAGACAGGGGGTACTTC. Translated: CASRASDRGYF.

The gene calls are TRBV9 and TRBJ2-1, with D perhaps given as TRBD1 or TRBD2 (5 bases each). Germline CDR1 and CDR2: SGDLS and YYNGEE. The length of the CDR3 is 14 residues. V was clipped by 4 bases and J by 5 bases, with 13 bases between them. Here the CDR3 reads CASSPGAFNNEQFF. In DNA form, the CDR3 reads TGTGCCAGCAGCCCCGGGGCGTTTAACAATGAGCAGTTCTTC.

The V call is TRBV6-5, the J call TRBJ1-1; tentatively, D is TRBD1 (5 bases). The CDR3 has 16 residues. Trimming stripped 3 bases from V and 4 bases from J, with 18 bases between. The germline CDR1 and CDR2 sequences are MNHEY and SVGAGI. Written as DNA, the CDR3 is TGTGCCAGCAGTTATTATTCTCGGGGGGGTAGCACTGAAGCTTTCTTT. Its translation: CASSYYSRGGSTEAFF.

The chain combines TRBV18 with TRBJ2-1; 8 nucleotides match TRBD1. V was clipped by 6 bases and J by 8 bases; unmatched bases: 12. This CDR3 contains 15 residues. Germline CDR1 is KGHSH and CDR2 is LQKENI. The CDR3 nucleotides read TGTGCCAGCTCGCCGCAGGGGGCGCGGACCCATGAGCAGTTCTTC. This codes for CASSPQGARTHEQFF.

CDR3 amino acids: CARPTDTQYF. The CDR3 nucleotides read TGTGCCCGCCCCACAGATACGCAGTATTTT. This chain links TRBV6-9 with TRBJ2-3, with D hard to call. The CDR3 spans 10 residues. The V gene lost 11 bases and the J gene lost 2 bases, with 5 bases spanning the gap. Per germline, CDR1 MNHGY and CDR2 SVAAGI.

This chain connects TRBV4-3 to TRBJ2-2, with D unresolved. Trimming removed 1 base at V and 1 base at J, with 7 bases between. The CDR3 consists of 15 residues. Germline CDR1 LGHNA, CDR2 YSLEER. The CDR3 DNA is TGCGCCAGCAGCCAAGGACGGGTGAACACCGGGGAGCTGTTTTTT. Its protein product is CASSQGRVNTGELFF.

The chain has TRBV7-2 and TRBJ2-1, with D unclear. The V gene lost 5 bases and the J gene lost 9 bases, with 14 bases spanning the gap. The CDR3 is 13 amino acids. Germline CDR1 SGHTA, CDR2 FQGNSA. CDR3 protein: CASSHVTTGEQFF. The CDR3 coding sequence is TGTGCCAGCAGCCACGTGACGACGGGTGAGCAGTTCTTC.